The table lists the clone carrying this T cell receptor (beta chain) with a few counts. Its target is unknown. This specimen comes from a study of blood T cells in healthy people across ages. Study results and caveats: Older age coincided with a roughly linear decline in TCR beta diversity per million T cells. No one knew whether donors had CMV, which possibly confounded expanded clonotype changes.

A second PCR of 7 to 11 cycles used a sample-barcoded 5' primer and a J-beta primer mix. Each cDNA molecule received a tag from a template-switch adaptor that had 12 random nucleotides. Every individual sample yielded 2.5 million or more paired-end reads (each containing CDR3). TCRdb used MiXCR to reprocess the 5' RACE reads, holding one entry per CDR3 protein. The repertoire holds 1.8 million or so distinct CDR3 sequences, with around 42% as singletons. There are 13 residues in the CDR3. Deletions cut 2 bases from V and 3 bases from J, with 8 bases between. Germline CDR1 reads MNHEY; CDR2 reads SVGEGT.

The chain employs TRBV6-2 or TRBV6-3 and TRBJ2-7; D unresolved. The origin of this receptor is a human donor in good health. The sample taken for sequencing was blood. The CDR3 DNA reads as TGTGCCAGCAGTTACCCTTCGGACTACGAGCAGTACTTC. Its protein product is CASSYPSDYEQYF.